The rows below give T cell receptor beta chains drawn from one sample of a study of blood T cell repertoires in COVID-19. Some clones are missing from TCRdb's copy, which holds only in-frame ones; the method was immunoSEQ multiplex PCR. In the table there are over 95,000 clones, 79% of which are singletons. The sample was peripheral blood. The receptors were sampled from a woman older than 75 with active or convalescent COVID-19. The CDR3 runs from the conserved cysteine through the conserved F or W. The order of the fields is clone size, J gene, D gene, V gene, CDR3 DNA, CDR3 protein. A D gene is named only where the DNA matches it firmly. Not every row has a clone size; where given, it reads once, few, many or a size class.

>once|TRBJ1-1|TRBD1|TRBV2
TGTGCCAGCACGGGACAGGTCACTGAAGCTTTCTTT
CASTGQVTEAFF
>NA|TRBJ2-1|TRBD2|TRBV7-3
TGTGCCAGCAGCCTCTCCGGACTAGCGGGAGGGAACAATGAGCAGTTCTTC
CASSLSGLAGGNNEQFF
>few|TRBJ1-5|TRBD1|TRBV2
TGTGCCAGCTCCGTTCGACAGGGGGATCAGCCCCAGCATTTT
CASSVRQGDQPQHF
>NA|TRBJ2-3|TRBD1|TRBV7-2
TGTGCCAGCAGCTTCGACAGGGAAGATACGCAGTATTTT
CASSFDREDTQYF
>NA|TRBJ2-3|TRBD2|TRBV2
TGTGCCAGCAGTGAAAGAGCGGGGGGCACAGATACGCAGTATTTT
CASSERAGGTDTQYF
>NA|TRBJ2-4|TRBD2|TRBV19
TGTGCCAGTAGTATTGCTTTCGGGGGGACGGCCAAAAACATTCAGTACTTC
CASSIAFGGTAKNIQYF
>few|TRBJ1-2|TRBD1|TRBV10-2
TGCGCCAGCAGCCCGGCGGGACAGCCTAGGTATGGCTACACCTTC
CASSPAGQPRYGYTF
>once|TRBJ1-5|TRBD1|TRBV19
TGTGCCAGTAGTCTGACAGGGGGCAGGCAGCCCCAGCATTTT
CASSLTGGRQPQHF
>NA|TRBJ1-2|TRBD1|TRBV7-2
TGTGCCAGCAGCTTAGCTCAGGGGGACTCAGGCTACACCTTC
CASSLAQGDSGYTF
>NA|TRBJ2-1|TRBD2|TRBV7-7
TGTGCCAGCAGCTCCCTGATTAGCGGGAGACCCTACAATGAGCAGTTCTTC
CASSSLISGRPYNEQFF
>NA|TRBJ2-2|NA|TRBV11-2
TGTGCCAGCAGCCTCGGGTCCGCGGGGTGGGAGCTGTTTTTT
CASSLGSAGWELFF
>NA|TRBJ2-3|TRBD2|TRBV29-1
TGCAGCGTTGAAGGGGGCAGCGGGAGAGGGACAGATACGCAGTATTTT
CSVEGGSGRGTDTQYF
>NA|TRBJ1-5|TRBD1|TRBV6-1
TGTGCCAGCAGCACCGACAGGGGCAATCAGCCCCAGCATTTT
CASSTDRGNQPQHF
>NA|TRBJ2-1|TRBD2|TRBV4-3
TGCGCCAGCAGCCAAGGGACTAGCGGAAGCAATGAGCAGTTCTTC
CASSQGTSGSNEQFF
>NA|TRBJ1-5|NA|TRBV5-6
TGTGCCAGCAGCCGAGGAGGACAGCTCAATCAGCCCCAGCATTTT
CASSRGGQLNQPQHF
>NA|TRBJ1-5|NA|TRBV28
TGTGCCAGCAGTTCCCTGACCGGGGGGCGTCAGCCCCAGCATTTT
CASSSLTGGRQPQHF
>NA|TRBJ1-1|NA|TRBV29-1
TGCAGCGTTACAGGAGTCACTGAAGCTTTCTTT
CSVTGVTEAFF
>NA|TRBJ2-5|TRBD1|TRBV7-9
TGTGCCAGCAGCTTAGCGGGACAGGGGATGGAGGGGACCCAGTACTTC
CASSLAGQGMEGTQYF
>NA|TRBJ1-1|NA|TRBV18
TGTGCCAGCTCACCAATGTGGGGCGACGCTGAAGCTTTCTTT
CASSPMWGDAEAFF
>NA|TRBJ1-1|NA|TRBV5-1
TGTGCCAGCAGCGTACAGGGTACTAACACTGAAGCTTTCTTT
CASSVQGTNTEAFF
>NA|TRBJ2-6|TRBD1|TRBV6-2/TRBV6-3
TGTGCCAGCAGCACATATAGACAGGGCCCCTCTGGGGCCAACGTCCTGACTTTC
CASSTYRQGPSGANVLTF
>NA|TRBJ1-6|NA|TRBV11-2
TGTGCCAGCAGCTCGACAGCTGCCTATAATTCACCCCTCCACTTT
CASSSTAAYNSPLHF
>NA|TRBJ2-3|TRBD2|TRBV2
TGTGCCAGCAGTCCACCTAGCGGGAGCACAGATACGCAGTATTTT
CASSPPSGSTDTQYF
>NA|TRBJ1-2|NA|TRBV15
TGTGCCACCGGGCGGGGAGCTAACTATGGCTACACCTTC
CATGRGANYGYTF
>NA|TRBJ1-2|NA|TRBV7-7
TGTGCTAGCAGCTTAACAAATGGCTACACCTTC
CASSLTNGYTF
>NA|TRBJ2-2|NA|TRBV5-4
TGTGCCAGCAGCCCACTAGCCGAGAACACCGGGGAGCTGTTTTTT
CASSPLAENTGELFF
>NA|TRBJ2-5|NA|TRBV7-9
TGTGCCAGCAGCTCCGAGCCACCCAAACAAGAGACCCAGTACTTC
CASSSEPPKQETQYF
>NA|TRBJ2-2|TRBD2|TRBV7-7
TGTGCCAGCAGCCCTCGGACTAGCGGGAGGGCCTCCGGGGAGCTGTTTTTT
CASSPRTSGRASGELFF
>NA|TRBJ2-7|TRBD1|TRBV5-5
TGTGCCAGCAGCCCGCCGGGACAGGGGGTTGAGGAGCAGTACTTC
CASSPPGQGVEEQYF
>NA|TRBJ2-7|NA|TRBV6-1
TGTGCCAGCAGTGAGCGGGGAACCTACGAGCAGTACTTC
CASSERGTYEQYF
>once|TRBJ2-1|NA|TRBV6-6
TGTGCCAGCAGTTACTCAAATTGGGCCAATGAGCAGTTCTTC
CASSYSNWANEQFF
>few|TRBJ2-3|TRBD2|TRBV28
TGTGCCAGCAGCCTTCCGGGGGGTCCGGGACTAGAATCGTCTACGCAGTATTTT
CASSLPGGPGLESSTQYF
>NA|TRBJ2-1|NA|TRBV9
TGTGCCAGCAGCGTAGTGGCGGAAGCCTACAATGAGCAGTTCTTC
CASSVVAEAYNEQFF
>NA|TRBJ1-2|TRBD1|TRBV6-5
TGTGCCAGCAGACCGACAGGGTTCTATGGCTACACCTTC
CASRPTGFYGYTF
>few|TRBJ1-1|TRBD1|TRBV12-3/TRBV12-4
TGTGCCAGCAGCCAGGGACAGGCCACTGAAGCTTTCTTT
CASSQGQATEAFF
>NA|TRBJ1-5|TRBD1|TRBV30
TGTGCCTGGAGTGGACAGGGGGATGCACAGCCCCAGCATTTT
CAWSGQGDAQPQHF
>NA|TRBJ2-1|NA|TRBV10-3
TGTGCCATCAGCAGCGCAGGGTCCCCCAACAATGAGCAGTTCTTC
CAISSAGSPNNEQFF
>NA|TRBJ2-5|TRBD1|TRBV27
TGTGCCAGCAGTTCGAGACAGGGTAGCCGAGAGACCCAGTACTTC
CASSSRQGSRETQYF
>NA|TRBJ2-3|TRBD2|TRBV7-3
TGTGCCAGCAGCTTAACCCGGCCGGGACTAGCGGGAGGGCGGGGCACAGATACGCAGTATTTT
CASSLTRPGLAGGRGTDTQYF
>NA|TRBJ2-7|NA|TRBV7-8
TGTGCCAGCAGTCCCCGGAGAGGGTTGCTCTACGAGCAGTACTTC
CASSPRRGLLYEQYF
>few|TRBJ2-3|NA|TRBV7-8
TGTGCCAGCAGCTGGCCGGGGGACCAAAGTGTAACTAGCACAGATACGCAGTATTTT
CASSWPGDQSVTSTDTQYF
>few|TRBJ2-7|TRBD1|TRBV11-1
TGTGCCAGCAGCCCCGGACAGGGTGAATTCTACGAGCAGTACTTC
CASSPGQGEFYEQYF
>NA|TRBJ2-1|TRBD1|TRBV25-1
TGTGCCAGCAGTGAATATTTACAGGGGGCCTACAATGAGCAGTTCTTC
CASSEYLQGAYNEQFF
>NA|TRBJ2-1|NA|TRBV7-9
TGTGCCAGCAGCTTTTTCGTACTAGCTTATGTGAGTAATGAGCAGTTCTTC
CASSFFVLAYVSNEQFF